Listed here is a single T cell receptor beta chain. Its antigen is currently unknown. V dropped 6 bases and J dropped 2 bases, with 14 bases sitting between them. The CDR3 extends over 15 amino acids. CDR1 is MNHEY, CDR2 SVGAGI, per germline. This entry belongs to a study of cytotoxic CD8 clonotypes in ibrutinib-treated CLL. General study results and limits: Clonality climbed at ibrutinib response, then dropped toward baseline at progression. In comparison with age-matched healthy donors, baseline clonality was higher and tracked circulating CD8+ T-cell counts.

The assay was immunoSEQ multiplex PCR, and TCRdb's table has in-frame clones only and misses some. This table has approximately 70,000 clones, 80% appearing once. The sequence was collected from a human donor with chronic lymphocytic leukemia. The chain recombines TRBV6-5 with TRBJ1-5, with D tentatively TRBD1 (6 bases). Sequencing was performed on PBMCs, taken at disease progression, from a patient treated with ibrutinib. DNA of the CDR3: TGTGCCAGCAGACCGGACAGTAGCGGCAATCAGCCCCAGCATTTT. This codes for CASRPDSSGNQPQHF.